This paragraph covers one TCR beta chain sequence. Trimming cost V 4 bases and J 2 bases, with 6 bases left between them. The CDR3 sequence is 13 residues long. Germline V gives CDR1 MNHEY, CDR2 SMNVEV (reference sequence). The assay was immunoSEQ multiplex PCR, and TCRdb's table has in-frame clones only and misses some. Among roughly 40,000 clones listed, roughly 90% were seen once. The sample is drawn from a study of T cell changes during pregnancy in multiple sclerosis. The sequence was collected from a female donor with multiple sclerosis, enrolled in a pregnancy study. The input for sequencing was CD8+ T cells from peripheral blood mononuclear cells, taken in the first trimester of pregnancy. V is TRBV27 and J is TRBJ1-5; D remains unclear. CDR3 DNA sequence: TGTGCCAGCAGTTCCTCGGGCAATCAGCCCCAGCATTTT. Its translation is CASSSSGNQPQHF.